This TCR beta chain was recorded in a study of neoadjuvant nivolumab and ipilimumab in lung cancer. The study's findings and limits: TCR clonality did not significantly correlate with pathologic tumor regression. Resected tumors had greater TCR richness and clonality than uninvolved lung.

Worth noting for this clone: What it binds is unknown.

Germline V gene lookup returns CDR1 KGHSH and CDR2 LQKENI. CDR3 length equals 13 residues. With 6 bases removed from V and 6 bases from J, the gap between germline ends came to 14 bases. This table comes from immunoSEQ multiplex PCR, and its TCRdb copy is limited to in-frame clones, with some not included. The sample shows 6,000 to 9,000 clones, around 83% of them seen only once. Specimen: tumor tissue, collected after neoadjuvant nivolumab, alone or with ipilimumab, at or shortly before surgery. The sequence was obtained from an adult with non-small cell lung cancer. This chain connects TRBV18 to TRBJ1-2; weak D call: TRBD1 (5 bases). The CDR3 spells CASSPPGFHGYTF. CDR3 sequence (DNA): TGTGCCAGCTCCCCTCCAGGGTTCCATGGCTACACCTTC.